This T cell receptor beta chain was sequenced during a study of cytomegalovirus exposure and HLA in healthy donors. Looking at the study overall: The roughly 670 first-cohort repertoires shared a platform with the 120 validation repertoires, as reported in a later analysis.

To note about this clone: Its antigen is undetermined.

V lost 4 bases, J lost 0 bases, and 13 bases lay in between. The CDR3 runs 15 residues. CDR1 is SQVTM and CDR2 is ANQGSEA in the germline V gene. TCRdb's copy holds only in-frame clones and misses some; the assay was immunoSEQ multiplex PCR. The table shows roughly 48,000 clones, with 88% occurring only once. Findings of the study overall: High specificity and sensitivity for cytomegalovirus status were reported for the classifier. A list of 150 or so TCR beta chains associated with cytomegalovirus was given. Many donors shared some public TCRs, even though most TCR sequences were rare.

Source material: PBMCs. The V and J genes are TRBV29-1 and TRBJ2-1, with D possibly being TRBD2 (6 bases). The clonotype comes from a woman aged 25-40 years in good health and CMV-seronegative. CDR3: CSVAGTSYSYNEQFF. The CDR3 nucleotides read TGCAGCGTTGCCGGGACTTCCTACTCCTACAATGAGCAGTTCTTC.